This TCR beta chain appears in the sequencing data of a study of blood T cell repertoires in COVID-19. Some clones are missing from TCRdb's copy, which holds only in-frame ones; the method was immunoSEQ multiplex PCR. There are 200,000 to 300,000 clones in the sample; about 90% occur only once, and around 7.2% lies in the top ten. J was trimmed by 5 bases and V by 5 bases; bases with no gene match: 5. This CDR3 region has 13 residues. The sample consisted of peripheral blood. V gene TRBV12-3 or TRBV12-4 combines with J gene TRBJ1-1; 7 bases are a match to TRBD1. This TCR derives from a man aged 60 to 69 who had recovered from COVID-19. The CDR3 region is CASSRPGGTEAFF. The CDR3 DNA sequence: TGTGCCAGCAGTCGGCCAGGGGGAACTGAAGCTTTCTTT.